This is a list of T cell receptor beta chains from one sample in a study of cytomegalovirus exposure and HLA in healthy donors. The repertoire was sequenced with immunoSEQ multiplex PCR; TCRdb's copy has only in-frame clones and lacks some. Of about 130,000 clones in the sample, 80% were seen once. What was sequenced was PBMCs. The receptors come from a man younger than 45 in good health and CMV-seronegative. CDR3s include the opening cysteine and the closing phenylalanine or tryptophan. A D gene is named only where the DNA matches it firmly. For some rows the clone size is stated as once, few or many, or as a class when expanded; others skip it.

len	d_gene	abundance	v_gene	j_gene	CDR3aa	CDR3nt
15	-	-	TRBV9	TRBJ1-3	CASSVSGGGGNTIYF	TGTGCCAGCAGCGTAAGTGGGGGAGGTGGAAACACCATATATTTT
15	-	-	TRBV7-6	TRBJ2-3	CASSSERASTDTQYF	TGTGCCAGCAGCTCCGAGCGGGCTAGCACAGATACGCAGTATTTT
14	TRBD1	-	TRBV29-1	TRBJ2-7	CSGDTGTGSYEQYF	TGCAGCGGTGATACCGGGACAGGGTCCTACGAGCAGTACTTC
15	-	-	TRBV29-1	TRBJ2-6	CSVEAGSSGANVLTF	TGCAGCGTTGAAGCAGGTAGCTCTGGGGCCAACGTCCTGACTTTC
12	-	-	TRBV2	TRBJ1-2	CASSDPRYGYTF	TGTGCCAGCAGTGACCCGCGCTATGGCTACACCTTC
11	-	-	TRBV29-1	TRBJ1-2	CSARDKYGYTF	TGCAGCGCCCGGGACAAATATGGCTACACCTTC
19	-	-	TRBV7-2	TRBJ2-6	CASSLVGSGGWAGANVLTF	TGTGCCAGCAGCTTAGTCGGCTCTGGAGGCTGGGCTGGGGCCAACGTCCTGACTTTC
12	-	-	TRBV11-1	TRBJ2-7	CASSSSGYEQYF	TGTGCCAGCAGCAGCTCAGGTTACGAGCAGTACTTC
13	-	-	TRBV7-3	TRBJ2-1	CASSLGQNNEQFF	TGTGCCAGCAGCTTAGGACAGAACAATGAGCAGTTCTTC
14	TRBD1	-	TRBV9	TRBJ1-4	CASSVGTANEKLFF	TGTGCCAGCAGCGTTGGGACAGCTAATGAAAAACTGTTTTTT
16	TRBD1	-	TRBV7-9	TRBJ2-7	CASSLDPGQGSWEQYF	TGTGCCAGCAGCTTAGATCCGGGACAGGGGTCATGGGAGCAGTACTTC
16	-	-	TRBV7-2	TRBJ2-7	CASSLARGLGSYEQYF	TGTGCCAGCAGCTTAGCAAGAGGTCTGGGCTCCTACGAGCAGTACTTC
15	-	-	TRBV10-3	TRBJ1-4	CAISEGRGGSEKLFF	TGTGCCATCAGTGAAGGTCGAGGGGGAAGTGAAAAACTGTTTTTT
14	-	-	TRBV11-3	TRBJ2-5	CASSQFYGAETQYF	TGTGCCAGCAGCCAATTCTATGGGGCGGAGACCCAGTACTTC
15	-	-	TRBV7-6	TRBJ1-2	CASSLGQGPYYGYTF	TGTGCCAGCAGCTTAGGCCAGGGCCCCTACTATGGCTACACCTTC
13	-	once	TRBV7-8	TRBJ2-7	CASSHRTSYEQYF	TGTGCCAGCAGCCATCGGACTTCCTACGAGCAGTACTTC
16	TRBD2	-	TRBV4-3	TRBJ2-1	CASSQDTRTSGGAPFF	TGCGCCAGCAGCCAAGATACACGGACTAGCGGGGGGGCCCCGTTCTTC
13	TRBD1	-	TRBV28	TRBJ2-7	CASSPTGSHEQYF	TGTGCCAGCAGCCCGACAGGGAGCCACGAGCAGTACTTC
12	TRBD1	-	TRBV7-9	TRBJ1-1	CASSLVGGWAFF	TGTGCCAGCAGCTTAGTAGGGGGCTGGGCTTTCTTT
12	-	-	TRBV28	TRBJ1-2	CASSLTVYGYTF	TGTGCCAGCAGTTTAACTGTCTATGGCTACACCTTC
16	TRBD1	-	TRBV15	TRBJ2-3	CATTSLPGQGTDTQYF	TGTGCCACCACCAGTTTACCGGGACAGGGAACAGATACGCAGTATTTT
14	-	-	TRBV6-5	TRBJ1-5	CASSPSFGNQPQHF	TGTGCCAGCAGCCCCTCCTTTGGCAATCAGCCCCAGCATTTT
13	-	-	TRBV11-1	TRBJ2-5	CASSLRDQETQYF	TGTGCCAGCAGCTTGAGAGACCAAGAGACCCAGTACTTC
15	TRBD2	few	TRBV5-6	TRBJ2-7	CASSLTSGSSYEQYF	TGTGCCAGCAGCTTGACTAGCGGGTCCTCCTACGAGCAGTACTTC
14	TRBD1	-	TRBV28	TRBJ2-7	CASRTGGSLHEQYF	TGTGCCAGCCGGACAGGGGGGTCCCTTCACGAGCAGTACTTC
15	-	-	TRBV6-5	TRBJ2-6	CASSYSRVGANVLTF	TGTGCCAGCAGTTACTCGAGGGTCGGGGCCAACGTCCTGACTTTC
16	-	-	TRBV2	TRBJ2-3	CASSGVVRGARDTQYF	TGTGCCAGCAGTGGGGTAGTCCGGGGGGCGAGGGATACGCAGTATTTT
16	-	-	TRBV4-3	TRBJ2-1	CASSQIAGTHYNEQFF	TGCGCCAGCAGCCAGATCGCGGGAACACACTACAATGAGCAGTTCTTC
14	-	-	TRBV5-8	TRBJ1-2	CASSLVGEEYGYTF	TGTGCCAGCAGCTTGGTAGGGGAAGAGTATGGCTACACCTTC
13	TRBD2	-	TRBV5-4	TRBJ2-1	CASSSSSGSEQFF	TGTGCCAGCAGCTCCTCTAGCGGGAGTGAGCAGTTCTTC
15	-	-	TRBV6-5	TRBJ2-7	CASSPRPTLREEQYF	TGTGCCAGCAGTCCCCGGCCAACGCTCCGGGAAGAGCAGTACTTC
15	-	-	TRBV4-1	TRBJ2-1	CASSPLAFAYNEQFF	TGCGCCAGCAGCCCTCTAGCCTTCGCCTACAATGAGCAGTTCTTC
14	TRBD1	once	TRBV5-1	TRBJ1-4	CASSLRTGVEKLFF	TGCGCCAGCAGCTTACGGACAGGGGTCGAAAAACTGTTTTTT
12	-	-	TRBV29-1	TRBJ1-1	CSVEPGGTEAFF	TGCAGCGTTGAACCCGGAGGCACTGAAGCTTTCTTT
14	-	-	TRBV6-5	TRBJ2-3	CASSYSPGMDTQYF	TGTGCCAGCAGTTACTCACCGGGGATGGATACGCAGTATTTT
15	-	-	TRBV28	TRBJ1-5	CASSSSGTQDQPQHF	TGTGCCAGCAGTTCCTCCGGGACACAAGATCAGCCCCAGCATTTT
15	-	-	TRBV5-1	TRBJ1-5	CASSPDGRRDQPQHF	TGCGCCAGCAGCCCGGACGGGCGGAGGGATCAGCCCCAGCATTTT
17	-	-	TRBV21-1	TRBJ2-5	CASSTGLAGGRGETQYF	TGTGCCAGCAGCACCGGACTAGCGGGGGGCCGCGGAGAGACCCAGTACTTC
14	-	few	TRBV6-1	TRBJ2-3	CAILRGHSTDTQYF	TGTGCCATACTTAGGGGCCATAGCACAGATACGCAGTATTTT
12	-	-	TRBV30	TRBJ2-2	CAWRFLAGELFF	TGTGCCTGGAGGTTCCTCGCCGGGGAGCTGTTTTTT
15	-	few	TRBV7-2	TRBJ2-5	CASSLRRGGGLAQYF	TGTGCCAGCAGCCTCCGTCGGGGTGGAGGGTTGGCCCAGTACTTC
14	-	-	TRBV7-9	TRBJ2-7	CASSLQGKGDEQYF	TGTGCCAGCAGCCTTCAGGGGAAAGGGGACGAGCAGTACTTC
14	TRBD1	once	TRBV7-2	TRBJ2-5	CASSETTGQETQYF	TGTGCCAGCAGCGAAACGACAGGGCAAGAGACCCAGTACTTC
12	-	few	TRBV19	TRBJ1-2	CASSPQFYGYTF	TGTGCCAGTAGTCCTCAGTTCTATGGCTACACCTTC
13	TRBD1	-	TRBV5-1	TRBJ1-2	CASSLTGESGYTF	TGCGCCAGCAGCTTAACAGGGGAGAGTGGCTACACCTTC
13	-	-	TRBV6-1	TRBJ1-4	CASARQAGEKLFF	TGTGCCAGCGCCCGGCAGGCGGGTGAAAAACTGTTTTTT
12	-	-	TRBV29-1	TRBJ2-2	CSGFGGTGELFF	TGCAGCGGCTTTGGCGGCACCGGGGAGCTGTTTTTT
15	-	-	TRBV5-6	TRBJ1-3	CASGSRGYSGNTIYF	TGTGCCAGCGGCTCACGGGGATACTCTGGAAACACCATATATTTT
13	-	-	TRBV7-9	TRBJ1-4	CASSLGGGEKLFF	TGTGCCAGCAGCTTAGGGGGCGGCGAAAAACTGTTTTTT
16	TRBD2	-	TRBV5-1	TRBJ2-1	CASSLTSGRSYNEQFF	TGCGCCAGCAGCTTGACTAGCGGGCGCTCCTACAATGAGCAGTTCTTC
11	-	-	TRBV30	TRBJ2-1	CAEGAYNEQFF	TGTGCCGAGGGAGCGTACAATGAGCAGTTCTTC
15	TRBD1	-	TRBV5-4	TRBJ1-4	CASSPTGTENEKLFF	TGTGCCAGCAGCCCGACCGGGACAGAAAATGAAAAACTGTTTTTT
17	TRBD2	once	TRBV15	TRBJ2-1	CATSLGGLAGPINEQFF	TGTGCCACCAGCCTCGGGGGTCTAGCGGGGCCGATCAATGAGCAGTTCTTC
19	TRBD2	-	TRBV7-9	TRBJ2-2	CASSLAWSSGRASTGELFF	TGTGCCAGCAGCTTAGCGTGGTCTAGCGGGAGGGCCAGCACCGGGGAGCTGTTTTTT
14	-	-	TRBV30	TRBJ2-7	CACLGSESSYEQYF	TGTGCCTGCCTCGGGAGCGAGAGCTCCTACGAGCAGTACTTC